One and the same sample provided the 15 T cell receptor beta chains below, sequenced in a study of blood T cell repertoires in COVID-19. Clones were read by immunoSEQ multiplex PCR, and TCRdb kept only the in-frame ones, dropping some. The sample has more than 300,000 clones; 80% to 90% are singletons. Material: peripheral blood. These receptor sequences come from a woman aged 25 to 39 with COVID-19, enrolled during active disease.

The chain carries TRBV24-1 and TRBJ2-5; 7 bases fit TRBD2. The CDR3 runs to 14 residues. CDR1 and CDR2 from the germline V gene are KGHDR and SFDVKD. The junction had 8 bases not matched to a gene; V was cut back by 7 bases and J by 4 bases. CDR3: CATSLGGDGETQYF. DNA of the CDR3: TGTGCCACCAGCTTGGGGGGGGACGGAGAGACCCAGTACTTC.

This rearrangement joins TRBV3-1 (or the pseudogene TRBV3-2) to TRBJ2-5, with D uncertain. The CDR3 has 14 residues. The germline CDR1 and CDR2 sequences are LGHDT and YNNKEL (reference sequence). Deletions cut 4 bases from V and 4 bases from J, with 13 bases between. The CDR3 protein is CASSPTLGRETQYF. The DNA for the CDR3 is TGTGCCAGCAGCCCAACACTGGGCAGAGAGACCCAGTACTTC.

The V gene is TRBV20-1, the J gene TRBJ1-5; unclear D gene. With 2 bases removed from V and 7 bases from J, the gap between germline ends came to 6 bases. Germline V CDR1 and CDR2: DFQATT, SNEGSKA (reference sequence). The CDR3 extends over 11 amino acids. The CDR3 region has the DNA TGCAGTGCTAGACTCGGGCAGCCCCAGCATTTT. Translating it yields CSARLGQPQHF.

The genes are TRBV6-5 and TRBJ1-2; 7 nucleotides align to TRBD1. Germline CDR1 reads MNHEY; CDR2 reads SVGAGI. The CDR3 covers 14 residues. The J segment lost 8 bases and the V segment lost 0 bases, leaving 6 bases of the junction unmatched. The CDR3 region is CASSYSDRLRGYTF. CDR3 bases: TGTGCCAGCAGTTACTCGGACAGGCTGAGGGGCTACACCTTC.

The rearrangement uses TRBV6-5 and TRBJ2-3; possible D gene TRBD2, 5 bases. The CDR3 extends over 15 amino acids. The ends were cut back, 7 bases at V and 0 bases at J, with 14 bases in the middle. Looked up from germline, CDR1 is MNHEY and CDR2 is SVGAGI. The CDR3 DNA reads TGTGCCAGCACAACGAGGGTCGGAAGCACAGATACGCAGTATTTT. It translates to CASTTRVGSTDTQYF.

This clone appeared a single time. The V gene is TRBV10-3, the J gene TRBJ2-1, with TRBD2 matching 9 bases. Germline V gene data show CDR1 as ENHRY and CDR2 as SYGVKD. CDR3 length: 17 residues. V was clipped by 0 bases and J by 7 bases; unmatched bases: 10. CDR3 in amino acids: CAISESSSAGGWNEQFF. The DNA for the CDR3 is TGTGCCATCAGTGAGTCGAGCAGCGCGGGAGGGTGGAATGAGCAGTTCTTC.

This clone has just a few counts. The gene calls are TRBV28 and TRBJ1-2; 9 bases match TRBD1. V gave up 5 bases and J gave up 6 bases; unmatched junction bases: 13. The CDR3 totals 16 residues. Germline values: CDR1 MDHEN, CDR2 SYDVKM. CDR3 in amino acids: CASSRILGTGTDGYTF. The CDR3 nucleotides are TGTGCCAGCAGTAGAATACTCGGGACAGGGACGGATGGCTACACCTTC.

The chain combines TRBV5-1 with TRBJ2-7; 13 positions match TRBD2. The germline CDR1 and CDR2 sequences are SGHRS and YFSETQ. CDR3 size: 15 residues. The junction had 6 bases not matched to a gene; V was cut back by 4 bases and J by 5 bases. The CDR3 nucleotides are TGCGCCAGCAGCGGGGGACTAGCGGGACAAAACGAGCAGTACTTC. Protein product: CASSGGLAGQNEQYF.

The chain employs TRBV30 and TRBJ2-3; weak D call: TRBD1 (6 bases). Germline CDR1 reads GTSNPN; CDR2 reads SVGIG (reference sequence). The ends were cut back, 7 bases at V and 2 bases at J, with 13 bases in the middle. The CDR3 runs to 13 residues. CDR3 DNA: TGTGCCTCTCAGGGGAAATACACAGATACGCAGTATTTT. It specifies CASQGKYTDTQYF.

The chain couples TRBV4-2 to TRBJ2-7; 7 bases are shared with TRBD2. The CDR3 extends over 13 amino acids. Germline CDR1 reads LGHNA; CDR2 reads YNFKEQ. V was clipped by 1 base and J by 4 bases; unmatched bases: 1. The CDR3: CASSQGAGYEQYF. DNA for the CDR3: TGTGCCAGCAGCCAAGGAGCGGGGTACGAGCAGTACTTC.

The V gene is TRBV6-5, the J gene TRBJ1-1, with D maybe TRBD1 (5 bases). This CDR3 region has 13 residues. Looked up from germline, CDR1 is MNHEY and CDR2 is SVGAGI. V was shortened by 6 bases and J by 6 bases, with 14 bases between the two germline ends. The DNA for the CDR3 is TGTGCCAGCAGATCCACAGGTTCTCCTGAAGCTTTCTTT. This encodes CASRSTGSPEAFF.

This clone was seen more than once but under ten times. The chain couples TRBV4-1 to TRBJ1-5, with D perhaps matching TRBD1 (6 bases). The CDR3 sequence is 16 residues long. V lost 1 base to trimming and J lost 4 bases, with 14 bases between them. Germline loops: CDR1 MGHRA, CDR2 YSYEKL. CDR3 region: CASSQAAAGENQPQHF. Written as DNA, the CDR3 is TGCGCCAGCAGCCAAGCGGCGGCAGGGGAAAATCAGCCCCAGCATTTT.

J is TRBJ2-7 and V is TRBV5-4; D is perhaps TRBD1 (6 bases). Germline-derived CDR1 and CDR2 are SGHNT and YYREEE (reference sequence). V lost 4 bases, J lost 0 bases, and 11 bases lay in between. The CDR3 is 14 amino acids. The CDR3 loop reads CASSPDSLSYEQYF. The DNA for the CDR3 is TGTGCCAGCAGCCCGGACAGTCTCTCCTACGAGCAGTACTTC. The full variable domain, completed using reference TRBV5-4 and TRBJ2-7, is ETGVTQSPTHLIKTRGQQVTLRCSSQSGHNTVSWYQQALGQGPQFIFQYYREEENGRGNFPPRFSGLQFPNYSSELNVNALELDDSALYLCASSPDSLSYEQYFGPGTRLTVT.

V and J are TRBV7-2 and TRBJ2-2, with D possibly being TRBD2 (6 bases). Germline values: CDR1 SGHTA, CDR2 FQGNSA. The CDR3 is 14 amino acids. V lost 6 bases to trimming and J lost 6 bases, with 14 bases between them. The CDR3 reads CASSGQEGSGELFF. The CDR3 bases are TGTGCCAGCAGTGGCCAGGAGGGGTCCGGGGAGCTGTTTTTT.

The table lists this clone with a count of one. V and J are TRBV11-3 and TRBJ2-2; TRBD2 agrees at 8 bases. Germline assignment: CDR1 SGHNT and CDR2 YENEEA. This CDR3 is built from 16 residues. Trimming at V came to 5 bases and at J to 5 bases, leaving 10 bases not matched to a gene. CDR3 loop: CASSPGGGGGTGELFF. The CDR3 DNA follows: TGTGCCAGCAGCCCCGGGGGGGGAGGAGGTACCGGGGAGCTGTTTTTT.